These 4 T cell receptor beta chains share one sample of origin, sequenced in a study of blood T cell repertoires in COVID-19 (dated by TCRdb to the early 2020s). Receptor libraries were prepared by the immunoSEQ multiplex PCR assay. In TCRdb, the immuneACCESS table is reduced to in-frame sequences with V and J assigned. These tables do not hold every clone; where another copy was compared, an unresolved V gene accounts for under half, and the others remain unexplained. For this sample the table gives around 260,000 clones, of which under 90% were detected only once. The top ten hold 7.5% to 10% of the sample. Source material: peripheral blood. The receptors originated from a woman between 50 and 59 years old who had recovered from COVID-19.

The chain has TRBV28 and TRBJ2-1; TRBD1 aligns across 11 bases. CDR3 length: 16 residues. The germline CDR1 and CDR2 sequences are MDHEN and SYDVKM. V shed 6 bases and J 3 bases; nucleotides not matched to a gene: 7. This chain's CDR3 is CASSPGQGAFYNEQFF. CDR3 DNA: TGTGCCAGCAGCCCTGGACAGGGGGCTTTCTACAATGAGCAGTTCTTC.

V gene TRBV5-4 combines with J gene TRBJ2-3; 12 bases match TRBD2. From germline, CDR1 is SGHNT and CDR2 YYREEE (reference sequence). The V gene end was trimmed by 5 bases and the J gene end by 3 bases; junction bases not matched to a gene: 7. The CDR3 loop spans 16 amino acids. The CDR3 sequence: CASSPSGGVGTDTQYF. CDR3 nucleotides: TGTGCCAGCAGTCCTAGCGGGGGGGTTGGGACAGATACGCAGTATTTT.

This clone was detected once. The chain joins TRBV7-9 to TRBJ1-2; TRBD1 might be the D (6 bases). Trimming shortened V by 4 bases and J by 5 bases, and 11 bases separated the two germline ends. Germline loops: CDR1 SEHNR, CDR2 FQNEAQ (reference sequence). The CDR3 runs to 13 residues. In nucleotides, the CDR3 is TGTGCCAGCAGCTCCGGACAGCTATATGGCTACACCTTC. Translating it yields CASSSGQLYGYTF.

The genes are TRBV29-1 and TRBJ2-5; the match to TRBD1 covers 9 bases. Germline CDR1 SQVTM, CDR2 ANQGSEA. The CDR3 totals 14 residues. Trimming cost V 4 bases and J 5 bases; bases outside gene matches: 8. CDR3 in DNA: TGCAGCGTTGGGGGGGGACAGGGCGGCGAGACCCAGTACTTC. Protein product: CSVGGGQGGETQYF. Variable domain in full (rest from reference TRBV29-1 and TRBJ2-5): SAVISQKPSRDICQRGTSLTIQCQVDSQVTMMFWYRQQPGQSLTLIATANQGSEATYESGFVIDKFPISRPNLTFSTLTVSNMSPEDSSIYLCSVGGGQGGETQYFGPGTRLLVL.